This T cell receptor beta chain was identified during a study of cytomegalovirus exposure and HLA in healthy donors. This clone was found a few times. Its cognate antigen is unknown. Trimming stripped 0 bases from V and 5 bases from J, with 5 bases between. Germline assignment: CDR1 SGHNT and CDR2 YYREEE (reference sequence). The length of the CDR3 is 12 residues. Study-level points and caveats: Certain indistinguishable V segments, among them TRBV6-2 and TRBV6-3, were excluded.

PCR used 60 Vbeta primers and 13 Jbeta primers. TCRdb's table, derived via immunoSEQ multiplex PCR, lists solely in-frame clones and lacks some. The table shows about 160,000 clones, with 83% occurring only once. The sample was PBMCs. The V gene is TRBV5-4, the J gene TRBJ1-1; D is unclear. The receptor was derived from a man aged 45-60 years in good health and CMV-seropositive. The CDR3 is CASSLVSTEAFF. The CDR3 nucleotides read TGTGCCAGCAGCTTGGTATCGACTGAAGCTTTCTTT.